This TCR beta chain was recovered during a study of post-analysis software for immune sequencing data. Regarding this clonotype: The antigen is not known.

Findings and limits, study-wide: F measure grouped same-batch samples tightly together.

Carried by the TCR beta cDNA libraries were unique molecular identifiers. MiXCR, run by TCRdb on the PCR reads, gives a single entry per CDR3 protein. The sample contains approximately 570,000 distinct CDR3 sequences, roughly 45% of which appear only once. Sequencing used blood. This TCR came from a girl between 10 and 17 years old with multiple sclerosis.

The chain's CDR3 is CSARTGLAGYNEQFF. Here the CDR3 DNA reads TGCAGTGCTAGAACGGGACTAGCGGGGTACAATGAGCAGTTCTTC. The J gene is TRBJ2-1, the V gene TRBV20-1; the match to TRBD2 covers 13 bases. The CDR3 loop spans 15 amino acids. V lost 2 bases and J lost 4; bases outside the gene matches: 2. The germline CDR1 and CDR2 sequences are DFQATT and SNEGSKA (reference sequence).